Listed below are T cell receptor beta chains from one sample, sequenced in a study of shared clonotypes between healthy human individuals. The protocol was immunoSEQ multiplex PCR, while the TCRdb copy is restricted to in-frame clones and leaves out a portion. This table has over 2 million clones, roughly 96% appearing once. Sequencing input: naive CD4+ T cells sorted from blood. The receptors were gathered from a man aged 18 to 29 in good health. The CDR3 runs from the conserved cysteine through the conserved F or W. The order of the fields is CDR3 DNA, CDR3 protein, V gene, clone size, D gene, J gene. A D gene is named only where the DNA matches it firmly. Clone size, where shown, is once, few, many, or a class for clones that have expanded.

cdr3_nt: TGTGCCAGCAGCTTAGACGTGGTCTATGAGACCCAGTACTTC
cdr3_aa: CASSLDVVYETQYF
v_call: TRBV7-9
clone_size: .
d_call: .
j_call: TRBJ2-5

cdr3_nt: TGTGCCAGCTCGGGACAGGGGGCCCAAGAGACCCAGTACTTC
cdr3_aa: CASSGQGAQETQYF
v_call: TRBV2
clone_size: .
d_call: TRBD1
j_call: TRBJ2-5

cdr3_nt: TGTGCCAGCACCCGAAAGGGACTGCCGGGAGGCAATGAGCAGTTCTTC
cdr3_aa: CASTRKGLPGGNEQFF
v_call: TRBV5-6
clone_size: .
d_call: TRBD2
j_call: TRBJ2-1

cdr3_nt: TGTGCCAGTAGTATGCAGGGGAATAACTACGAGCAGTACTTC
cdr3_aa: CASSMQGNNYEQYF
v_call: TRBV19
clone_size: .
d_call: .
j_call: TRBJ2-7

cdr3_nt: TGTGCCAGCAGTTACGGGGAGCTATCCCACAATGAGCAGTTCTTC
cdr3_aa: CASSYGELSHNEQFF
v_call: TRBV6-6
clone_size: .
d_call: .
j_call: TRBJ2-1

cdr3_nt: TGTGCCTCCAAGAGGGGGGGGAGCTCCTACGAGCAGTACTTC
cdr3_aa: CASKRGGSSYEQYF
v_call: TRBV10-3
clone_size: .
d_call: .
j_call: TRBJ2-7

cdr3_nt: TGTGCCAGCAGTTTATCTGGCTCTGGGGCCAACGTCCTGACTTTC
cdr3_aa: CASSLSGSGANVLTF
v_call: TRBV28
clone_size: once
d_call: .
j_call: TRBJ2-6

cdr3_nt: TGTGCCAGCAGCGTAGGAGGACTTAGGGAGACCCAGTACTTC
cdr3_aa: CASSVGGLRETQYF
v_call: TRBV9
clone_size: .
d_call: .
j_call: TRBJ2-5

cdr3_nt: TGTGCCAGCAGTTACTCGCCTCCGGAGACCCAGTACTTC
cdr3_aa: CASSYSPPETQYF
v_call: TRBV6-6
clone_size: .
d_call: .
j_call: TRBJ2-5

cdr3_nt: TGTGCCAGCAGCTTGGTCCAGGGTCGGGATACGCAGTATTTT
cdr3_aa: CASSLVQGRDTQYF
v_call: TRBV5-6
clone_size: once
d_call: .
j_call: TRBJ2-3

cdr3_nt: TGTGCCAGCAGCCCCGGACTAGCTCTAGAGACCCAGTACTTC
cdr3_aa: CASSPGLALETQYF
v_call: TRBV7-9
clone_size: .
d_call: TRBD2
j_call: TRBJ2-5

cdr3_nt: TGCGCCAGCAGCCAAAGACTCCTACCCGGGGGGCACACTGAAGCTTTCTTT
cdr3_aa: CASSQRLLPGGHTEAFF
v_call: TRBV4-1
clone_size: .
d_call: .
j_call: TRBJ1-1

cdr3_nt: TGTGCCAGCAGCTTCCCTTCGGGGCCTATCTTCCTTCCTGAGCAGTTCTTC
cdr3_aa: CASSFPSGPIFLPEQFF
v_call: TRBV5-8
clone_size: .
d_call: .
j_call: TRBJ2-1

cdr3_nt: TGTGCCAGCAGCCGTACCGGGAGCACCGGGGAGCTGTTTTTT
cdr3_aa: CASSRTGSTGELFF
v_call: TRBV6-5
clone_size: .
d_call: .
j_call: TRBJ2-2

cdr3_nt: TGTGCCAGCAGCTTCCAGCGGGAGCGCTCCTACAATGAGCAGTTCTTC
cdr3_aa: CASSFQRERSYNEQFF
v_call: TRBV5-4
clone_size: .
d_call: TRBD2
j_call: TRBJ2-1

cdr3_nt: TGTGCCAGTATTCCCGAAGGGGGGAGCCCTGGAAACACCATATATTTT
cdr3_aa: CASIPEGGSPGNTIYF
v_call: TRBV19
clone_size: .
d_call: .
j_call: TRBJ1-3

cdr3_nt: TGTGCCAGCTCACCACCGAACGGAGATACGCAGTATTTT
cdr3_aa: CASSPPNGDTQYF
v_call: TRBV18
clone_size: .
d_call: .
j_call: TRBJ2-3

cdr3_nt: TGTGCCAGCAGTTTATTCGGGCCGATTGAAGCTTTCTTT
cdr3_aa: CASSLFGPIEAFF
v_call: TRBV28
clone_size: .
d_call: .
j_call: TRBJ1-1

cdr3_nt: TGTGCCAGCAGTTTTATGGGCTACGGGGAAAAACTGTTTTTT
cdr3_aa: CASSFMGYGEKLFF
v_call: TRBV13
clone_size: few
d_call: .
j_call: TRBJ1-4

cdr3_nt: TGTGCCAGCAGTTCGCGGGCAAGGATGAACACTGAAGCTTTCTTT
cdr3_aa: CASSSRARMNTEAFF
v_call: TRBV6-5
clone_size: .
d_call: .
j_call: TRBJ1-1

cdr3_nt: TGTGCCAGCAGCCGTGGACAGGGTGTTAATCAGCCCCAGCATTTT
cdr3_aa: CASSRGQGVNQPQHF
v_call: TRBV5-6
clone_size: .
d_call: TRBD1
j_call: TRBJ1-5

cdr3_nt: TGCGCCAGCAGCGCAGGGAGCTCTGGAAACACCATATATTTT
cdr3_aa: CASSAGSSGNTIYF
v_call: TRBV5-1
clone_size: .
d_call: .
j_call: TRBJ1-3

cdr3_nt: TGTGCCACCGAGGGACTGACATTCTACGAGCAGTACTTC
cdr3_aa: CATEGLTFYEQYF
v_call: TRBV6-4
clone_size: .
d_call: .
j_call: TRBJ2-7

cdr3_nt: TGTGCCAGCAGAAAAGGGACAGGGGGCCGGGAGACCCAGTACTTC
cdr3_aa: CASRKGTGGRETQYF
v_call: TRBV5-6
clone_size: .
d_call: TRBD1
j_call: TRBJ2-5

cdr3_nt: TGTGCCAGTAGTATCGCACGGGCATTCAGAGGCTACACCTTC
cdr3_aa: CASSIARAFRGYTF
v_call: TRBV19
clone_size: once
d_call: .
j_call: TRBJ1-2

cdr3_nt: TGCGCCAGCAGCGCGGGACAGGGAACAGATACGCAGTATTTT
cdr3_aa: CASSAGQGTDTQYF
v_call: TRBV5-1
clone_size: .
d_call: TRBD1
j_call: TRBJ2-3

cdr3_nt: TGTGCCAGCAGTTACGAGGGGAATTCACCCCTCCACTTT
cdr3_aa: CASSYEGNSPLHF
v_call: TRBV6-5
clone_size: .
d_call: .
j_call: TRBJ1-6

cdr3_nt: TGTGCCAGCAGTGAAGGTCCCGGGGCCCTAGGCGAGCAGTTCTTC
cdr3_aa: CASSEGPGALGEQFF
v_call: TRBV2
clone_size: .
d_call: .
j_call: TRBJ2-1

cdr3_nt: TGTGCCAGCAGCCTTGGGACTAGCGGGTGGGAAGGTGAGCAGTTCTTC
cdr3_aa: CASSLGTSGWEGEQFF
v_call: TRBV7-9
clone_size: .
d_call: TRBD2
j_call: TRBJ2-1

cdr3_nt: TGTGCCAGCACCGTGACATACTCCTACGAGCAGTACTTC
cdr3_aa: CASTVTYSYEQYF
v_call: TRBV2
clone_size: .
d_call: .
j_call: TRBJ2-7

cdr3_nt: TGTGCCAGTACTCCCCGGGACAGGAGCACAGATACGCAGTATTTT
cdr3_aa: CASTPRDRSTDTQYF
v_call: TRBV19
clone_size: .
d_call: TRBD1
j_call: TRBJ2-3

cdr3_nt: TGCGCCAGCAGCTTGGAGTGGACCGGGGCCAACGTCCTGACTTTC
cdr3_aa: CASSLEWTGANVLTF
v_call: TRBV5-1
clone_size: .
d_call: .
j_call: TRBJ2-6

cdr3_nt: TGTGCCAGCAGCGGTGGGACTAGTGCAGATACGCAGTATTTT
cdr3_aa: CASSGGTSADTQYF
v_call: TRBV9
clone_size: .
d_call: TRBD2
j_call: TRBJ2-3

cdr3_nt: TGTGCCAGCAGCTCCGGGACTTCCCTGAACACTGAAGCTTTCTTT
cdr3_aa: CASSSGTSLNTEAFF
v_call: TRBV7-9
clone_size: .
d_call: .
j_call: TRBJ1-1

cdr3_nt: TGTGCCAGCAGCTTAGTTCCCCTAACGGGAGGGTGGGAGACCCAGTACTTC
cdr3_aa: CASSLVPLTGGWETQYF
v_call: TRBV7-2
clone_size: .
d_call: TRBD2
j_call: TRBJ2-5

cdr3_nt: TGTGCCAGCAGCCTTGGGGGCGTAACGTACTTC
cdr3_aa: CASSLGGVTYF
v_call: TRBV11-2
clone_size: .
d_call: .
j_call: TRBJ2-7

cdr3_nt: TGTGCCAGCAGCTTGGGGCAGTCTAGCACAGATACGCAGTATTTT
cdr3_aa: CASSLGQSSTDTQYF
v_call: TRBV5-6
clone_size: .
d_call: .
j_call: TRBJ2-3

cdr3_nt: TGTGCCAGCAGCTTAGTTAGAGACAGGGTTATCTCTGGGGCCAACGTCCTGACTTTC
cdr3_aa: CASSLVRDRVISGANVLTF
v_call: TRBV7-2
clone_size: .
d_call: TRBD1
j_call: TRBJ2-6

cdr3_nt: TGTGCCAGCAGCTTCTCACAGGGAAGTCATTCACCCCTCCACTTT
cdr3_aa: CASSFSQGSHSPLHF
v_call: TRBV7-2
clone_size: .
d_call: .
j_call: TRBJ1-6

cdr3_nt: TGTGCCAGCAGTGTGGACAGGGGGTCCTACAATGAGCAGTTCTTC
cdr3_aa: CASSVDRGSYNEQFF
v_call: TRBV6-1
clone_size: .
d_call: TRBD1
j_call: TRBJ2-1

cdr3_nt: TGTGCCAGTAGTATAGAACAACACAATGAGCAGTTCTTC
cdr3_aa: CASSIEQHNEQFF
v_call: TRBV19
clone_size: .
d_call: .
j_call: TRBJ2-1

cdr3_nt: TGTGCCATCAGACAGGGTGGAGAGACCCAGTACTTC
cdr3_aa: CAIRQGGETQYF
v_call: TRBV10-3
clone_size: .
d_call: .
j_call: TRBJ2-5

cdr3_nt: TGCGCCAGCAGCTCAGGTACAGGAGTAGGGGCCAACGTCCTGACTTTC
cdr3_aa: CASSSGTGVGANVLTF
v_call: TRBV5-1
clone_size: .
d_call: .
j_call: TRBJ2-6

cdr3_nt: TGCGCCAGCAGCACCTTGGGGTCAGCGGGTCAGGAGACCCAGTACTTC
cdr3_aa: CASSTLGSAGQETQYF
v_call: TRBV5-1
clone_size: .
d_call: .
j_call: TRBJ2-5

cdr3_nt: TGTGCCAGCAGCTCGGACAGGGGGAACATTCAGTACTTC
cdr3_aa: CASSSDRGNIQYF
v_call: TRBV7-2
clone_size: .
d_call: TRBD1
j_call: TRBJ2-4

cdr3_nt: TGTGCCAGCAGCTTAGGGGGCGGGACCTACAATGAGCAGTTCTTC
cdr3_aa: CASSLGGGTYNEQFF
v_call: TRBV7-9
clone_size: .
d_call: .
j_call: TRBJ2-1

cdr3_nt: TGCGCCAGCAGCTCGACTGGGGGCCTGGAGACCCAGTACTTC
cdr3_aa: CASSSTGGLETQYF
v_call: TRBV5-1
clone_size: .
d_call: .
j_call: TRBJ2-5

cdr3_nt: TGTGCCAGCTCACCGAAACAGGCCTCTGGAAACACCATATATTTT
cdr3_aa: CASSPKQASGNTIYF
v_call: TRBV18
clone_size: .
d_call: .
j_call: TRBJ1-3

cdr3_nt: TGCGCCAGCAGGGGGGCTAGCAGAAACTACGAGCAGTACTTC
cdr3_aa: CASRGASRNYEQYF
v_call: TRBV5-1
clone_size: .
d_call: .
j_call: TRBJ2-7

cdr3_nt: TGTGCCAGCAGCTTGCTTTTAGGCATGGGGGAGCAGTTCTTC
cdr3_aa: CASSLLLGMGEQFF
v_call: TRBV5-6
clone_size: .
d_call: .
j_call: TRBJ2-1

cdr3_nt: TGTGCCAGCAAGGGGGGCCTGAACACCGGGGAGCTGTTTTTT
cdr3_aa: CASKGGLNTGELFF
v_call: TRBV27
clone_size: once
d_call: .
j_call: TRBJ2-2

cdr3_nt: TGTGCCTGGAGTGTAGGGCAGGGTTTTAATTCACCCCTCCACTTT
cdr3_aa: CAWSVGQGFNSPLHF
v_call: TRBV30
clone_size: .
d_call: .
j_call: TRBJ1-6

cdr3_nt: TGTGCCAGCAGCCCGTCTTCCGGGACATCTGCAACTAATGAAAAACTGTTTTTT
cdr3_aa: CASSPSSGTSATNEKLFF
v_call: TRBV9
clone_size: .
d_call: .
j_call: TRBJ1-4

cdr3_nt: TGTGCCATCAGTGAATGGGTTGGGACAGGTTCCTACGAGCAGTACTTC
cdr3_aa: CAISEWVGTGSYEQYF
v_call: TRBV10-3
clone_size: .
d_call: TRBD1
j_call: TRBJ2-7